This T cell receptor (beta chain) is drawn from a study of neurological immune-mediated disorders. Findings and limits, study-wide: In HTLV-1-associated myelopathy, TCR clonal expansion was greatest, and in multiple sclerosis it was least, below healthy controls. Association of the multiple sclerosis repertoire cluster with clinical or MRI features was not observed for any feature.

The CDR3 is made up of 13 amino acids. Trimming took 0 bases from V and 2 from J, leaving 4 bases between them. Per germline, CDR1 MNHEY and CDR2 SVGAGI. Unsorted libraries were prepared from 2 million PBMCs that had been stored at -80 C. cDNA was made by 5'RACE with 10-nucleotide random UMIs. TCRdb itself ran the 5' RACE reads through MiXCR, one entry per CDR3 protein. The table has 60,000 to 85,000 distinct CDR3 sequences, just over 5% seen once; the top ten hold 2% to 2.5%. This clonotype turned up a few times. Its antigen is currently unknown. The sequence was collected from a woman aged 25 to 39 with multiple sclerosis. The material sequenced was PBMCs. This chain uses TRBV6-5 with TRBJ1-2; D is unclear. CDR3 region: CASSYSDNYGYTF. The CDR3 DNA reads as TGTGCCAGCAGTTACTCAGACAACTATGGCTACACCTTC.